The text below deals with one TCR beta chain. Which antigen it targets is not known. One base away there is no much larger clone; base qualities are not given. The immunoSEQ Platform was used to amplify TCRbeta CDR3 regions from extracted genomic DNA. The immunoSEQ assay combined multiplex PCR with high-throughput sequencing and a vendor bioinformatics pipeline. On the study's bioinformatics: Non-productive sequences and CDR3s under 4 amino acids long were removed, and the clonotype frequencies in each sample were recalculated. In immunoSEQ Analyzer 2.0, shared clonotypes were identified as identical CDR3 amino acid, V gene and J gene sequences. Repertoire overlap was normalized by dividing shared clonotype counts by the product of both clone-set sizes, scaled by 1000 into arbitrary units. This immuneACCESS table, as held by TCRdb, lists in-frame sequences with V and J called but not all clones. Of the missing ones, under half trace to an unresolved V gene in checked studies; the others have no known cause. The V and J calls and clone size come from that table; D and trimming were worked out from the DNA. The sample table contains some 48,000 clones; only one count was recorded for over 75% of them. The ten largest clones take up 0.85% to 1.3% of the sample.

These data come from a study of memory B cells and T cells in multiple sclerosis (dated by TCRdb to 2017 to 2018). For context, the study as a whole: The study compared TCR beta repertoires of autoproliferating peripheral T cells with brain lesion-infiltrating T cells in multiple sclerosis patients. A couple of multiple sclerosis patients were included in the TCR sequencing because brain lesions obtained at autopsy or brain-infiltrating cells obtained from biopsy were available for them.

After stimulus-free culture of CFSE-labeled PBMCs, the autoproliferating (CFSEdim) and non-proliferating (CFSEhi) T cell fractions were sequenced separately. A total of some 50 million CFSE-labeled PBMCs were cultured for under 9 days without stimulus, and replicate wells were then pooled. Labeling of PBMCs used 0.5 to 0.55 uM CFSE, and the cells were then grown in serum-free AIM-V medium with no exogenous stimuli added. PBMCs were obtained by Ficoll density gradient centrifugation and kept cryopreserved until use. Using a FACSAria III, live 7-AAD-negative cells were sorted, then washed with PBS and stored frozen at -80 degrees C as dry pellets. Study-level results and caveats: Clone-set sizes differed between compartments, which influenced counts of shared clonotypes and required normalization.

Sequencing was carried out using PBMCs from blood kept in culture. The sequence was collected from a human donor with multiple sclerosis.

The CDR3 loop reads CASSRGEITDTQYF. The nucleotide sequence is given as TGCGCCAGCAGCCGGGGGGAAATCACAGATACGCAGTATTTT. The chain was built from TRBV5-1 and TRBJ2-3, with 7 bases in between that match TRBD2. Here V drops 4 bases and J drops 2 bases, and the junction holds 4 bases not matched to any gene. Its CDR3 holds 14 amino acids, cysteine through phenylalanine. Of all the DNA, just the CDR3 is kept, 42 bases in frame from base 1. The germline V gene sets CDR1 to SGHRS and CDR2 to YFSETQ.